One T cell receptor beta chain is described in this entry. As yet, its antigen is unknown. The V gene lost 2 bases and the J gene lost 3 bases, with 13 bases spanning the gap. This CDR3 is built from 15 residues. Germline values: CDR1 MNHNY, CDR2 SVGAGI (reference sequence). 5'RACE, which relied on constant-segment primers, yielded TCR alpha and TCR beta cDNA libraries carrying sample barcodes and UMIs. Each CDR3 protein gets one entry after TCRdb re-called the 5' RACE reads with MiXCR. The table shows a few hundred thousand distinct CDR3 sequences, with roughly 22% occurring only once. This entry comes from a study of T-cell memory formation after mild COVID-19. Study findings and constraints: Nothing showed for sure that second-wave clones peaking on day 37 were SARS-CoV-2 specific. Some clones that responded turned up in pre-infection memory, which suggests that cross-reactive memory joined in.

The rearrangement joins TRBV6-6 to TRBJ1-2; the D is unclear. The sequenced sample was PBMCs or a T cell subset sorted from them (not recorded which). The sequence derives from an adult woman who had mild COVID-19 (a few samples of this study predate the infection). Cell type and time point are not known. The CDR3: CASSYEAPQYYGYTF. CDR3 sequence (DNA): TGTGCCAGCAGTTACGAGGCACCTCAGTACTATGGCTACACCTTC.